The 8 T cell receptor beta chains given below trace back to one sample, sequenced in a study of T-cell reconstitution after alpha-beta-depleted transplantation in children. Molecular barcoding with unique molecular identifiers was used for the TCRbeta library. From the PCR reads, TCRdb called clonotypes with MiXCR, one entry per CDR3 protein. The repertoire holds about 580,000 distinct CDR3 sequences, with about 23% as singletons. Material: PBMCs, mostly from graft donor cells, obtained 360 days after TCRalphabeta/CD19-depleted stem cell transplant. All receptors come from a boy younger than two who had a stem cell transplant for acute myeloid leukemia, so the T cells may come from the graft donor.

The J gene is TRBJ2-1, the V gene TRBV5-1; 7 positions agree with TRBD1. With 4 bases clipped from V and 4 bases from J, the junction kept 8 bases outside the gene matches. The CDR3 is made up of 15 amino acids. Germline CDR1 reads SGHRS; CDR2 reads YFSETQ. Here the CDR3 DNA reads TGCGCCAGCAGCGAACCGGGACAGCCTTACAATGAGCAGTTCTTC. Amino acid sequence: CASSEPGQPYNEQFF.

J is TRBJ2-1 and V is TRBV3-1; D remains unclear. The ends were cut back, 4 bases at V and 7 bases at J, with 11 bases in the middle. The CDR3 totals 13 residues. The germline gives CDR1 LGHDT, CDR2 YNNKEL (reference sequence). CDR3 in DNA: TGTGCCAGCAGCCTCACCATGAGGAATGAGCAGTTCTTC. Translating it yields CASSLTMRNEQFF.

This clonotype was recorded many times. V usage is TRBV29-1 and J usage is TRBJ2-3, with D possibly TRBD2 on 5 matching bases. CDR1 and CDR2 from the germline V gene are SQVTM and ANQGSEA. The V end lost 0 bases, the J end lost 3 bases, and 13 bases lay between the germline ends. There are 15 residues in the CDR3. CDR3 residues: CSVEDRGIRTDTQYF. As DNA, the CDR3 is TGCAGCGTTGAAGATCGGGGTATACGGACAGATACGCAGTATTTT.

This clonotype was seen many times. The chain carries TRBV11-3 and TRBJ2-2; the D is unclear. The germline V gene encodes CDR1 SGHNT and CDR2 YENEEA. This CDR3 region has 12 residues. With 7 bases removed from V and 3 bases from J, the gap between germline ends came to 6 bases. This chain's CDR3 is CASTSDTGELFF. DNA for the CDR3: TGTGCCAGCACCTCGGACACCGGGGAGCTGTTTTTT.

This clonotype showed up just a few times. The chain joins TRBV20-1 to TRBJ2-1; 10 nucleotides line up with TRBD1. Trimming at V came to 5 bases and at J to 4 bases, leaving 11 bases not matched to a gene. CDR3 size: 16 residues. Per germline, CDR1 DFQATT and CDR2 SNEGSKA (reference sequence). The CDR3 region is CSAVGMMDRGYNEQFF. As DNA, the CDR3 is TGCAGTGCTGTAGGGATGATGGACAGGGGGTACAATGAGCAGTTCTTC.

V usage is TRBV10-3 and J usage is TRBJ2-3; 11 bases match TRBD2. The germline V gene encodes CDR1 ENHRY and CDR2 SYGVKD. V shed 8 bases, J shed 5 bases, and the junction held 3 bases outside the gene matches. This CDR3 spans 13 amino acids. The CDR3 region has the DNA TGTGCCATCGGGACTAGCGGACTAGATACGCAGTATTTT. Its translation: CAIGTSGLDTQYF.

This clonotype was found many times. This chain connects TRBV9 to TRBJ2-2, with 16 bases fitting TRBD2. Trimming took 3 bases from V and 4 from J; bases not matched to a gene: 6. The CDR3 is made up of 18 amino acids. CDR1 is SGDLS and CDR2 is YYNGEE in the germline V gene. The CDR3 nucleotides read TGTGCCAGCAGCGACGGGACTAGCGGGGGGGCGGGCACCGGGGAGCTGTTTTTT. This codes for CASSDGTSGGAGTGELFF.

The chain employs TRBV27 and TRBJ2-7, with 10 bases identical to TRBD1. V was pared by 5 bases and J by 6 bases, with 4 bases of the junction left unmatched. The germline CDR1 and CDR2 sequences are MNHEY and SMNVEV (reference sequence). CDR3 length: 13 residues. The DNA for the CDR3 is TGTGCCAGCAGTATCGGACAGGGGGTCGAGCAGTACTTC. Its translation: CASSIGQGVEQYF.